This TCR beta chain was identified during a study of identical twins. Study-wide results and caveats: Insertion counts were lower in abundant cord blood beta clonotypes, a trend that memory repertoires did not show.

Template switching supplied a universal primer site; unique molecular identifiers were carried on the cDNA. TCRdb re-called the 5' RACE reads with MiXCR, one entry per CDR3 protein. This table holds about 100,000 distinct CDR3 sequences, roughly 6% found once. This clonotype appeared a few times. Its target is not known. The trim removed 3 bases at V and 4 bases at J, leaving 6 bases unmatched. The CDR3 is 15 amino acids. Germline CDR1 SGDLS, CDR2 YYNGEE. The sequencing sample was made of memory T cells sorted from blood. The chain links TRBV9 to TRBJ2-1, with 8 nucleotides matching TRBD2. This TCR came from a woman aged 45 to 65 in good health. CDR3 sequence (DNA): TGTGCCAGCAGCGCTCTAGCGGGTCATTACAATGAGCAGTTCTTC. This codes for CASSALAGHYNEQFF.